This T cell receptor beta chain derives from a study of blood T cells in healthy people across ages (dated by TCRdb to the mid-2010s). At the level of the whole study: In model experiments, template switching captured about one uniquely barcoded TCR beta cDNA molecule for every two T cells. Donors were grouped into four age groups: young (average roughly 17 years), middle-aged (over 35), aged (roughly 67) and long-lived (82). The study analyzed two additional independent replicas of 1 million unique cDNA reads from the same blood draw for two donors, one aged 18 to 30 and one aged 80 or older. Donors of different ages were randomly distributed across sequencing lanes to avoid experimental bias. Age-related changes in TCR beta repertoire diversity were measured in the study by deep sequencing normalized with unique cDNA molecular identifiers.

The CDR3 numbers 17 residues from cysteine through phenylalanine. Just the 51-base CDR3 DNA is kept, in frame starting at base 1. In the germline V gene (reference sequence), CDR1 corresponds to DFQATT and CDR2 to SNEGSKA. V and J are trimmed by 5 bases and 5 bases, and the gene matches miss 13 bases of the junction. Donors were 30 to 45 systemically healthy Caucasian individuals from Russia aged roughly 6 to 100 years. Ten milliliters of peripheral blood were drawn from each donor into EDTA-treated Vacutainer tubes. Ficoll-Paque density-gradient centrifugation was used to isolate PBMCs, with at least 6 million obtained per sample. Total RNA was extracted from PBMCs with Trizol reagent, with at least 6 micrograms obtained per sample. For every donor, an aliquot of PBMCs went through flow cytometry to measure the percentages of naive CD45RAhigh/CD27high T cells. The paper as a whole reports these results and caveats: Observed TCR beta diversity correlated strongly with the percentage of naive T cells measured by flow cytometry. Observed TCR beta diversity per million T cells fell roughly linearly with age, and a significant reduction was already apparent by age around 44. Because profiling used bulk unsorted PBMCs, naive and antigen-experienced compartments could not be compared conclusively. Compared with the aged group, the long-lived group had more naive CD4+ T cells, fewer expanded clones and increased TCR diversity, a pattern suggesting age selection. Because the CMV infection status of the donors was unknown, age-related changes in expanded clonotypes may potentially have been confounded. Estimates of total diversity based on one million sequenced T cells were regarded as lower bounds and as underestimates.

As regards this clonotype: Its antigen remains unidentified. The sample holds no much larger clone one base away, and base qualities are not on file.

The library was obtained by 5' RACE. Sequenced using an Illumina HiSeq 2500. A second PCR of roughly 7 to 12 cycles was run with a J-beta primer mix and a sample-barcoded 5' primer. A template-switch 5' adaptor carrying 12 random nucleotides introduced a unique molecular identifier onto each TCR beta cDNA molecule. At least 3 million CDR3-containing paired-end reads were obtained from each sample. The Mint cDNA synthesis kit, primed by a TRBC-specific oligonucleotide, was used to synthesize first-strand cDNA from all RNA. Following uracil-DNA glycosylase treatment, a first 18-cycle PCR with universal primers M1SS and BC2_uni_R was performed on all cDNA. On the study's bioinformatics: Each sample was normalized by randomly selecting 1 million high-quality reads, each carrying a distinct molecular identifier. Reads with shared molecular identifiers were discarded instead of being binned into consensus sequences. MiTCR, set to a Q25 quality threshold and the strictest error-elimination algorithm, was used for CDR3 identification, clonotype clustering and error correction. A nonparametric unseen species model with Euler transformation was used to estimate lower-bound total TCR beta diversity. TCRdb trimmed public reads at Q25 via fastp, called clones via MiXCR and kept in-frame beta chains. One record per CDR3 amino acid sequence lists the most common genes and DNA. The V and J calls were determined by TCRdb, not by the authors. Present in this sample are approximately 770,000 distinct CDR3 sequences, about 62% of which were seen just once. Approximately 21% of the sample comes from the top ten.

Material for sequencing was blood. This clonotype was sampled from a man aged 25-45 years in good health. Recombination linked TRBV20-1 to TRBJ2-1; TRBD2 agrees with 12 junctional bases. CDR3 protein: CSAPRLAGAPLNNEQFF. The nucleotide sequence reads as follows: TGCAGTGCTCCCCGACTAGCGGGAGCACCTTTGAACAATGAGCAGTTCTTC.